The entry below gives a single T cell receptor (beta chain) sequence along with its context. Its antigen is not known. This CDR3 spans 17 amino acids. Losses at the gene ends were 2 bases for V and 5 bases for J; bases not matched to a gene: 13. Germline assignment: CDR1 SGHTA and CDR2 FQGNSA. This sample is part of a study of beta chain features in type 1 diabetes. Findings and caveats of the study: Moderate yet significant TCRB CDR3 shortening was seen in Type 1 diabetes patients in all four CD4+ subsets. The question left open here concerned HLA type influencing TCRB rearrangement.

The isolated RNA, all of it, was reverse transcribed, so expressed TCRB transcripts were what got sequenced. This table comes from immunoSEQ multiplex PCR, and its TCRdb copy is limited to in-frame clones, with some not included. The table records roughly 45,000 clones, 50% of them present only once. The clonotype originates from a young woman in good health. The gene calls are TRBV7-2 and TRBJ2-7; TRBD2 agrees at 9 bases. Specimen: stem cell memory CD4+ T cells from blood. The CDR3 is CASSLLPSVRGRDEQYF. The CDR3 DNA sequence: TGTGCCAGCAGCTTACTCCCCTCGGTACGCGGGAGGGACGAGCAGTACTTC.